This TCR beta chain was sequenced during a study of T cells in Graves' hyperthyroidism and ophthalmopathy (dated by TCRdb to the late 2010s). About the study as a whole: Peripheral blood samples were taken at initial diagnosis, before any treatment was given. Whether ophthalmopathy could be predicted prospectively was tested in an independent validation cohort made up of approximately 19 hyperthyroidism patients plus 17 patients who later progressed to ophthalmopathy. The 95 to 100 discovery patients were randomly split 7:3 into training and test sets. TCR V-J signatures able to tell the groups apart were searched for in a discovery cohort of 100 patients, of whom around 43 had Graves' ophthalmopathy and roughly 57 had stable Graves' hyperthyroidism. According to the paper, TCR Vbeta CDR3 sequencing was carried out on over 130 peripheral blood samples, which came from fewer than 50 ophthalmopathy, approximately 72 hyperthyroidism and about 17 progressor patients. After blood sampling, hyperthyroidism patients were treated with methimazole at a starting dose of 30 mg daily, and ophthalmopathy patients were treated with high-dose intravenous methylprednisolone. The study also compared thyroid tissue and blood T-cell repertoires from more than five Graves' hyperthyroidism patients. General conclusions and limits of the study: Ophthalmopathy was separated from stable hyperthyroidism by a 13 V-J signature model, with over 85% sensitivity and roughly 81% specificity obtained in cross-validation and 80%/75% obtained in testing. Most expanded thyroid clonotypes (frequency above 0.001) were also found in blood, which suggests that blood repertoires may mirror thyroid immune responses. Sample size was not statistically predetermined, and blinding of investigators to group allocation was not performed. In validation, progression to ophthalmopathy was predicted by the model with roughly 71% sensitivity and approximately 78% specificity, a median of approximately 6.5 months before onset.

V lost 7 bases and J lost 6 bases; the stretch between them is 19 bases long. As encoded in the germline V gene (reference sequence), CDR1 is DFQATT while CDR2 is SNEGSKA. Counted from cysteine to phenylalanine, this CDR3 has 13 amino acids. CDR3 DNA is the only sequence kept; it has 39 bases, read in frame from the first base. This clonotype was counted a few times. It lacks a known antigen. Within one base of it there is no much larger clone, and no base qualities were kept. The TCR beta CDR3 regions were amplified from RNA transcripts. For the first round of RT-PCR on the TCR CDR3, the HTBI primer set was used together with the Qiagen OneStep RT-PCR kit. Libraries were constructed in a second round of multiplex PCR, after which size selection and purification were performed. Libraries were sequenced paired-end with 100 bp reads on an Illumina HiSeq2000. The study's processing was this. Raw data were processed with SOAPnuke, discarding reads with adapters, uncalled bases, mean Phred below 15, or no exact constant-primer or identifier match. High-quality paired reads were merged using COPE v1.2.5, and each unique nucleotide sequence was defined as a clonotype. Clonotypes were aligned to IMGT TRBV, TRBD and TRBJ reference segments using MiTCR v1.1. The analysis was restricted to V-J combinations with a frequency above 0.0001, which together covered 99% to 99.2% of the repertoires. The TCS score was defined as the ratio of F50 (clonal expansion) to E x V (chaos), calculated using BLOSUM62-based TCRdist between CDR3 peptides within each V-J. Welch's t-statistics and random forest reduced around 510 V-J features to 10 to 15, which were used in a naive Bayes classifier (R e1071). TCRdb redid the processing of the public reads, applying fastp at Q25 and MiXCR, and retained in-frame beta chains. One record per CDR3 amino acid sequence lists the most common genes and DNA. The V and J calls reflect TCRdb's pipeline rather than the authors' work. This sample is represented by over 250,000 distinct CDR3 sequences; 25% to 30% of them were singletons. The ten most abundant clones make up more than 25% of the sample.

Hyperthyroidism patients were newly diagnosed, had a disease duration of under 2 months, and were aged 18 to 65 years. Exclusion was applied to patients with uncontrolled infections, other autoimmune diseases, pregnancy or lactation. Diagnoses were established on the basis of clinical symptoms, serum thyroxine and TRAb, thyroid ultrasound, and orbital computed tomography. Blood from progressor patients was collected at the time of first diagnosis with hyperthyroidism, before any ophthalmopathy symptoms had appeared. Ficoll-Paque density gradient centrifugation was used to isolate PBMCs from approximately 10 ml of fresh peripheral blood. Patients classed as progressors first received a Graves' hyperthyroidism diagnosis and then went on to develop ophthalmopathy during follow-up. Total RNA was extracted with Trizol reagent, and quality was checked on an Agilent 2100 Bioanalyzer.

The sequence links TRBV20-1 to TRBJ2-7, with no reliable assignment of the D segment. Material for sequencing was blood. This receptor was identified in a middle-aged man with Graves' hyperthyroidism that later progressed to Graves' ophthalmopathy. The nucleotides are TGCAGTGTGGAAAGGGCGACTGAAGCCGAGCAGTACTTC. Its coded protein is CSVERATEAEQYF.